The source of this TCR beta chain is a study of blood T cell repertoires in COVID-19. The table came from immunoSEQ multiplex PCR; TCRdb's copy has only in-frame clones and leaves some out. The table lists approximately 35,000 clones, 88% of them singletons. The clonotype comes from a man in his sixties with active COVID-19. The sequencing input was peripheral blood.

The chain's CDR3 is CASRRSQTGTGSGNTEAFF. The CDR3 coding sequence is TGCGCCAGCAGACGATCCCAAACCGGGACAGGATCCGGGAACACTGAAGCTTTCTTT. The V gene is TRBV23-1, the J gene TRBJ1-1; TRBD1 aligns across 8 bases. Being an ORF, TRBV23-1 has a function that is uncertain. The ends lost 6 bases at V and 1 base at J; junction bases unmatched: 19. CDR3 length: 19 residues.